This T cell receptor (beta chain) emerged from a study of shared clonotypes between healthy human individuals. V lost 5 bases, J lost 0 bases, and 14 bases lay in between. The CDR3 is 16 residues long. Germline V lookup: CDR1 SGHAT, CDR2 FQDESV (reference sequence). CD45RO-negative, CCR7-selected cells formed the naive CD8 fraction, which excluded terminally differentiated effector memory CD45RA+ cells. The study enrolled healthy HIV-negative adults without recent acute infections or vaccinations as donors. Study-level findings and limits: When naive CD4 clonotypes were compared across several donors, around 5% were shared. The small donor group covered limited genetic and exposure diversity. Sampling included only blood; tissue repertoires likely differ.

Sequenced by immunoSEQ multiplex PCR; TCRdb stores in-frame clones only, minus some. The repertoire holds nearly 2 million clones, with about 94% as singletons. About this clone: The antigen is unknown.

This sequence was found in a man between 18 and 35 years old in good health. This chain connects TRBV11-1 to TRBJ2-4; weak D call: TRBD2 (6 bases). The material sequenced was naive CD8+ T cells sorted from blood. The CDR3 is CASSVGTSIAKNIQYF. In DNA, the CDR3 is TGTGCCAGCAGCGTTGGGACTTCGATAGCCAAAAACATTCAGTACTTC.